This T cell receptor beta chain was profiled in a study of T cells in Graves' hyperthyroidism and ophthalmopathy (dated by TCRdb to about 2019). With regard to the full study: Peripheral blood samples were taken at the time of initial diagnosis, prior to any treatment. Whether ophthalmopathy could be predicted prospectively was tested in an independent validation cohort made up of about 20 hyperthyroidism patients plus 17 patients who later progressed to ophthalmopathy. After sampling, hyperthyroidism patients received methimazole starting at 30 mg daily, and ophthalmopathy patients received high-dose intravenous methylprednisolone. The 100 or so discovery patients were randomly split 7:3 into training and test sets. The paper describes TCR Vbeta CDR3 sequencing of 130 to 150 peripheral blood samples, made up of 43 ophthalmopathy patients, some 80 hyperthyroidism patients and roughly 17 progressor patients. The study also compared thyroid tissue and blood T-cell repertoires from a handful of Graves' hyperthyroidism patients. A discovery cohort of roughly 100 patients, approximately 45 with Graves' ophthalmopathy and 55 to 60 with stable Graves' hyperthyroidism, was used to find distinguishing TCR V-J signatures. Results and caveats for the whole study, not just this receptor: No statistical method was used to set the sample size in advance, and investigators knew the group allocation. In validation, progression to ophthalmopathy was predicted by the model with about 70% sensitivity and 72.22% specificity, a median of roughly six months before onset. A model built on a 13 V-J signature distinguished ophthalmopathy from stable hyperthyroidism, reaching around 88% sensitivity and around 81% specificity in cross-validation and 80%/75% in testing. Most expanded thyroid clonotypes (frequency above 0.001) were also detected in blood, suggesting blood repertoires may reflect thyroid immune responses.

Ophthalmopathy patients had moderately to severely active disease, with a Clinical Activity Score of 3 or more, a NOSPECS grade of 4 or more, and a disease duration of less than 3 months. Exclusion was applied to patients with uncontrolled infections, other autoimmune diseases, pregnancy or lactation. Diagnoses relied on clinical symptoms, serum thyroxine and TRAb, thyroid ultrasound and orbital computed tomography. PBMCs were separated from approximately 10 ml of fresh peripheral blood using Ficoll-Paque density gradient centrifugation. Total RNA was extracted with Trizol reagent, and quality was checked on an Agilent 2100 Bioanalyzer. The CDR3 has 16 amino acids, counting the end cysteine and phenylalanine. The kept DNA is CDR3 alone, 48 bases in frame from the first base. V is clipped by 5 bases and J by 0 bases, and the sequence between their germline boundaries is 15 bases long. Looking up the germline V gene (reference sequence) yields CDR1 LNHDA and CDR2 SQIVND.

This clonotype came up many times. Its antigen target is currently unknown. No per-base quality is available; no much larger clone lies one base away. The TCR beta CDR3 regions were amplified from RNA transcripts. The TCR CDR3 was subjected to a first round of RT-PCR using the HTBI primer set and the Qiagen OneStep RT-PCR kit. Libraries were constructed in a second round of multiplex PCR, after which size selection and purification were performed. Sequencing of the libraries was done on an Illumina HiSeq2000 using paired-end 100 bp reads. The source study handled its data this way. SOAPnuke was used to process the raw data, with reads discarded if the reads contained adapters or uncalled bases, had a mean Phred below 15, or lacked an exact constant-primer or identifier match. COPE v1.2.5 was used to merge the high-quality paired reads, and each unique nucleotide sequence was defined as a clonotype. Clonotypes were aligned to IMGT TRBV, TRBD and TRBJ reference segments using MiTCR v1.1. Only V-J combinations with frequency above 0.0001, covering about 99% of repertoires, were analysed. The TCS score was defined as the ratio of F50 (clonal expansion) to E x V (chaos), calculated using BLOSUM62-based TCRdist between CDR3 peptides within each V-J. Welch's t-statistics and random forest reduced roughly 540 V-J features to roughly 13, which were used in a naive Bayes classifier (R e1071). Clones were called with MiXCR by TCRdb after fastp trimmed the public reads at Q25, and only in-frame beta chains were retained. Each record represents a unique CDR3 protein, reported with the most common genes and DNA among its rows. Here the V and J calls rest on TCRdb's processing, not on the authors' analysis. This sample gives 530,000 or so distinct CDR3 sequences in total; approximately 24% of them show up just once. Roughly 12% of the sample lies in the top ten.

The sequence joins TRBV19 to TRBJ2-3; the D gene is possibly TRBD1 or TRBD2, with 5 bases matching each. This TCR was recovered from a woman aged 30 to 39 with Graves' ophthalmopathy. Source material: blood. The CDR3 amino acid sequence is: CASSDLGEGSTDTQYF. The sequenced DNA is TGTGCCAGTAGTGACTTGGGGGAAGGGAGCACAGATACGCAGTATTTT.